This TCR beta chain is drawn from a study of T cell responses to AZD1222 COVID-19 vaccine (dated by TCRdb to the early 2020s). Regarding the complete study: Because spike-specific TCR depth and breadth did not differ between the two schedules, AZD1222 recipients who got a second dose at roughly 4 weeks were pooled with those who got a second dose at roughly 12 weeks. A total of 233 trial participants underwent TCR sequencing, of whom around 200 received two doses of AZD1222 and about 26 received two doses of the MenACWY control vaccine. Enrollment into the trials was organized by age into subgroups of 18-55, 56-69 and 70-plus years, and those subgroups contained roughly 160, 29 and 62 TCR-sequenced participants, respectively. Beyond this particular receptor, the publication reports: Reportedly, close to half of the unique spike-specific TCRs recognized epitopes lying outside the regions that are mutated in the B.1.351 and B.1.1.7 variants. A significant rise in spike-specific TCR breadth and depth was observed after two AZD1222 doses relative to day 0 and relative to MenACWY recipients. Conclusions about previously exposed vaccinees are limited, since just six AZD1222 recipients were seropositive for SARS-CoV-2 at baseline. The 56-69-year group was small, and its depth increase did not reach significance, likely because of low power. The whole spike protein was spanned by vaccine-associated CD4 TCRs, and dominant responses were seen in regions 160-218 and 743-854. Participants were mostly white British, with more females than males. The authors suggested clonal diversity may have been underestimated. Because no day 14 peak-response samples were available, the repertoires could be characterized only after the peak T cell response.

The CDR3 regions of human TCRbeta chains were analyzed by immunosequencing. The authors' pipeline ran thus. TCRs in the repertoires were compared against a reference library of SARS-CoV-2-specific TCRs that had been generated with the MIRA antigen-specificity platform. Breadth was defined as the fraction of unique TCRs that were SARS-CoV-2-associated. Depth was defined as the fraction of total T cells that were SARS-CoV-2-associated. Each spike-specific TCR was assigned to its reactive spike region and to a CD4 or CD8 class using the MIRA data. Log10-transformed breadth and depth values were compared by one-way ANOVA with Sidak's multiple comparisons tests. Sourced from immuneACCESS, this table was stored by TCRdb with only in-frame sequences that have V and J called. A share of the clones is absent; for the studies checked, an unresolved V gene accounts for under half, and the remainder has no known explanation. That table supplies the V and J calls and clone size; D and trimming were determined from the DNA. The sample table lists 95,000 to 110,000 clones, about nine tenths of them with a count of one. Roughly 44% of the sample belongs to the ten largest clones.

To note about this clone: Its antigen remains unidentified. Per-base qualities were not stored, and no clone one base away is much larger.

Taken with the paper, the label for time point translates to: baseline before first vaccination. Vaccinee samples came from UK trials COV001 and COV002, including a single-blind randomized controlled phase 2/3 trial of AZD1222 (ChAdOx1 nCoV-19) in healthy adults. Trial participant PBMC samples were collected at day 0 and day 28 after the second dose for TCRbeta chain sequencing. CDR1 is given as SGDLS and CDR2 as YYNGEE, both from the germline V gene. The trim is 3 bases for V and 2 bases for J, with a gap of 14 bases between the germline ends. Including the terminal cysteine and phenylalanine, the CDR3 comprises 15 residues. CDR3 DNA only is kept here, 45 bases in frame from base 1.

The sequenced sample was peripheral blood, obtained on day 0 of AZD1222 vaccination. This sequence was found in an adult in good health. The sequence links TRBV9 to TRBJ1-1; TRBD1 is a possible D gene, resting on 5 matching bases. The DNA sequence follows: TGTGCCAGCAGCGCCACGGGGACTGAAAACACTGAAGCTTTCTTT. It translates as CASSATGTENTEAFF.